This T cell receptor (beta chain) was sequenced for a study of a mutant IDH1 vaccine in newly diagnosed glioma. Across the study: Across weeks 1, 3, 5, 7, 11, 15, 19 and 23, patients received a vaccination each time, eight in all. Sex distribution of treated patients was about 62% male and roughly 38% female; mean age was around 40 years. It was radiotherapy, temozolomide, or both that patients received previously, with most receiving both.

In the case of this clone: The antigen is undetermined.

Time point given: week 5, during vaccination. With topical imiquimod, each dose of the vaccine consisted of 300 ug of mutant IDH1 20-mer peptide. Produced via immunoSEQ multiplex PCR; TCRdb's table is partial and in-frame only. This repertoire shows 45,000 to 60,000 clones, around 78% found once; its top ten account for around 4.9%. Study findings and constraints: Variations in leading peripheral T cell clonotypes appeared to have no connection with pseudoprogression.

Germline V gene lookup returns CDR1 MNHNY and CDR2 SVGAGI (reference sequence). V was pared by 6 bases and J by 1 base, with 5 bases of the junction left unmatched. The length of the CDR3 is 16 residues. V gene TRBV6-6 combines with J gene TRBJ2-2; 10 nucleotides agree with TRBD1. This clonotype was sampled from a middle-aged man with glioma. Sample: PBMCs, taken from a glioma patient whose treatment included an IDH1 peptide vaccine. The CDR3 bases are TGTGCCAGCAGGGGGTGGACAGGGGGGAACACCGGGGAGCTGTTTTTT. This codes for CASRGWTGGNTGELFF.